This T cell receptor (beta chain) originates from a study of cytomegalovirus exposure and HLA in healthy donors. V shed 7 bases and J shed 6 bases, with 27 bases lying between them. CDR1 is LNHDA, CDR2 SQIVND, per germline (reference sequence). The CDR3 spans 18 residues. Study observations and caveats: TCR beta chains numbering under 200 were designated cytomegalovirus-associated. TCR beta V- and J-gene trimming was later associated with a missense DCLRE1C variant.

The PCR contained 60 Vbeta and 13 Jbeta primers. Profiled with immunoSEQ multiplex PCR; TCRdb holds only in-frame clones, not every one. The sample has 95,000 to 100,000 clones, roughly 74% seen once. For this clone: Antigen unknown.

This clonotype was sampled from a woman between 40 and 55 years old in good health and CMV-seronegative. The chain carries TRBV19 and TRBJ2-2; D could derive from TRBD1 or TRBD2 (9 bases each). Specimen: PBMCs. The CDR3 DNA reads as TGTGCCAGTAAACGCACAGGGGGCCTAGCGGGACGGGCCGGGGAGCTGTTTTTT. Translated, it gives CASKRTGGLAGRAGELFF.